This T cell receptor beta chain stems from a study of cytomegalovirus exposure and HLA in healthy donors. Whole-study results and caveats: Most observed TCR sequences were rare, whereas some public TCRs were detected in many donors. First-cohort TCR clusters tended to co-occur in the 95 to 150 validation repertoires, a later analysis found. Altogether, some 170 TCR beta chains were recorded as cytomegalovirus-associated.

The V segment lost 0 bases and the J segment 5 bases; nucleotides outside the gene matches: 2. This CDR3 region has 14 residues. CDR1 is PRHDT and CDR2 is FYEKMQ in the germline V gene (reference sequence). Points on this clone: Antigen specificity is unknown.

TCRdb's table, derived via immunoSEQ multiplex PCR, lists solely in-frame clones and lacks some. This table has roughly 150,000 clones, around 90% appearing once. The V gene is TRBV13, the J gene TRBJ2-3; 7 positions agree with TRBD2. Source material: PBMCs. The receptor was derived from a man aged 18 to 29 in good health and CMV-seropositive. The CDR3 DNA is TGTGCCAGCAGCTTAGGGGTAGCGGGAGATACGCAGTATTTT. Its translation: CASSLGVAGDTQYF.